This TCR beta chain was recorded in a study of blood T cell repertoires in COVID-19. Turning to the study itself: The study drew acute and convalescent COVID-19 samples from the United States, Italy and Spain. PBMCs, B-cell-depleted T cells, or T cells provided the cDNA or gDNA that made up the material.

Per the original methods: Amplification with reference gene primers provided the estimates of nucleated cell counts. The table came from immunoSEQ multiplex PCR; TCRdb's copy has only in-frame clones and leaves some out. V and J calls and clone size are given by that table; D and trimming were obtained from the DNA. Of some 200,000 clones listed, around 84% are singletons. Enrolment of Seattle patients took place during active infection, and they were followed longitudinally. Germline CDR1 reads MDHEN; CDR2 reads SYDVKM. Trimming stripped 3 bases from V and 7 bases from J, with 12 bases between. The CDR3 consists of 13 residues.

This TCR came from a woman older than 75 with COVID-19, enrolled during active disease. This sequence joins TRBV28 and TRBJ1-2, with D perhaps TRBD1 (6 bases). Sequenced input: peripheral blood. The chain's CDR3 is CASSFNRVSGYTF. The DNA for the CDR3 is TGTGCCAGCAGTTTCAACAGGGTTAGTGGCTACACCTTC.